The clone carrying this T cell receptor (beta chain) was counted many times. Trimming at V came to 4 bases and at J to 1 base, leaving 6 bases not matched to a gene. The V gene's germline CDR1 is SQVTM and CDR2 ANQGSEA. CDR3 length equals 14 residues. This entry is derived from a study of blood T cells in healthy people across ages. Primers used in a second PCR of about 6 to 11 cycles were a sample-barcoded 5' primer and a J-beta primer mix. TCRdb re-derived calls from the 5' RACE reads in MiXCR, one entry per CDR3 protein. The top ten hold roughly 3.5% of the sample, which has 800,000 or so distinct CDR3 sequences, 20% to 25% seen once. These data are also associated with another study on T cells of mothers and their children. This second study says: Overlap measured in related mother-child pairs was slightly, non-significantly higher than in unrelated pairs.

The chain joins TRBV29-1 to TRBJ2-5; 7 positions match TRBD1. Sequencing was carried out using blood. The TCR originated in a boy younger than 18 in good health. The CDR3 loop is CSVGLPGGQETQYF. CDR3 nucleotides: TGCAGCGTTGGTCTCCCAGGGGGCCAAGAGACCCAGTACTTC. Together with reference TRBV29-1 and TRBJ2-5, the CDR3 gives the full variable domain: SAVISQKPSRDICQRGTSLTIQCQVDSQVTMMFWYRQQPGQSLTLIATANQGSEATYESGFVIDKFPISRPNLTFSTLTVSNMSPEDSSIYLCSVGLPGGQETQYFGPGTRLLVL.